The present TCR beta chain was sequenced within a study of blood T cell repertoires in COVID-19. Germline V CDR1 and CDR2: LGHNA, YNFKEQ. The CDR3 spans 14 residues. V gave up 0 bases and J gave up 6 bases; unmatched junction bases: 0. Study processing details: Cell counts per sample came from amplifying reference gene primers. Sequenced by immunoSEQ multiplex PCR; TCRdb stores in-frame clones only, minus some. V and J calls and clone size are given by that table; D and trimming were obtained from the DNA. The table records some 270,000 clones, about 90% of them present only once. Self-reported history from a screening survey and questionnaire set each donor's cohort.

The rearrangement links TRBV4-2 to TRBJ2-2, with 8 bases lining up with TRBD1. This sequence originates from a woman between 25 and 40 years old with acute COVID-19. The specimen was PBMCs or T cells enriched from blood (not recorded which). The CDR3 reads CASSQEQGAGELFF. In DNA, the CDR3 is TGTGCCAGCAGCCAAGAACAGGGGGCCGGGGAGCTGTTTTTT.